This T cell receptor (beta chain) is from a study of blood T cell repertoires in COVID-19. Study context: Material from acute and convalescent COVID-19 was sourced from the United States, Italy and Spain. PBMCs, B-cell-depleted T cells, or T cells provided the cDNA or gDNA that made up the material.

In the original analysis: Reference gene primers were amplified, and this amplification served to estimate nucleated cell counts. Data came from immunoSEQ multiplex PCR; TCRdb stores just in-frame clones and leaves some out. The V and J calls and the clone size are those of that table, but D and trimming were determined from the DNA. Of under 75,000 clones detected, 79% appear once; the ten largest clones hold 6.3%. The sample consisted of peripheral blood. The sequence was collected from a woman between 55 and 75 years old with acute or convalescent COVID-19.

The CDR3 DNA follows: TGCGCCAGCAGCCAACGGGGGGGGGAGATAGATACGCAGTATTTT. Translation gives CASSQRGGEIDTQYF. V is TRBV4-3 and J is TRBJ2-3; 8 bases are a match to TRBD2. Germline CDR1 is LGHNA and CDR2 is YSLEER. The V and J ends lost 2 bases and 5 bases, in that order; junction bases with no gene match: 6. The CDR3 length is 15 residues.